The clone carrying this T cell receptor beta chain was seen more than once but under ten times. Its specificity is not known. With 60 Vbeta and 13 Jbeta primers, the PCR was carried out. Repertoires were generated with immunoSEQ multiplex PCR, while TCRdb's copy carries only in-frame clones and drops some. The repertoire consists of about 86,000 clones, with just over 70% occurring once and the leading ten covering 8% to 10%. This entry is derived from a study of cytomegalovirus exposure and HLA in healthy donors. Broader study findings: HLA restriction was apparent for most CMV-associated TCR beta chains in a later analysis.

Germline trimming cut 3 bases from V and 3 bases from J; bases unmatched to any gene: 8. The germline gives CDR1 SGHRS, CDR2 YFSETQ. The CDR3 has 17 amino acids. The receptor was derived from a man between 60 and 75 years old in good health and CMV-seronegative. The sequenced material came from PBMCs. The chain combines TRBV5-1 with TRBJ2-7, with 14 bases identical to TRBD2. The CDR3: CASSWGTSGGGLYEQYF. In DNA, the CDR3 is TGCGCCAGCAGCTGGGGGACTAGCGGGGGAGGACTCTACGAGCAGTACTTC.